The text below deals with one T cell receptor beta chain. The antigen is not known. The sample is drawn from a study of T-cell reconstitution after alpha-beta-depleted transplantation in children. Overall study findings and caveats: Surviving recipient T cells and intrathymic progenitors accounted for some patients' high TCRbeta diversity at day 60. As was reported, about two months after transplant, alpha-beta T cells came from several hundred expanded graft clones. T-cell counts and diversity at one year post-transplant came mainly from newly produced T cells.

The authors prepared the TCRbeta library with unique molecular identifiers. TCRdb independently ran MiXCR on the PCR reads; one entry per CDR3 protein. The sample shows about 830,000 distinct CDR3 sequences, roughly 16% of them seen only once. Germline V gene lookup returns CDR1 SGHRS and CDR2 YFSETQ. The V end was cut by 2 bases, the J end by 6 bases, with 16 bases between. This CDR3 is 15 amino acids long. The source of this sequence is a male patient younger than 18 who had a stem cell transplant for acute lymphoblastic leukemia, so the T cells may come from the graft donor. The sequencing used PBMCs, mostly from graft donor cells, collected 360 days after TCRalphabeta/CD19-depleted stem cell transplant. The chain employs TRBV5-1 and TRBJ2-3, with D perhaps matching TRBD2 (6 bases). CDR3: CASSFKGLDLDTQYF. CDR3 nucleotides: TGCGCCAGCAGCTTTAAGGGACTGGACTTGGATACGCAGTATTTT.